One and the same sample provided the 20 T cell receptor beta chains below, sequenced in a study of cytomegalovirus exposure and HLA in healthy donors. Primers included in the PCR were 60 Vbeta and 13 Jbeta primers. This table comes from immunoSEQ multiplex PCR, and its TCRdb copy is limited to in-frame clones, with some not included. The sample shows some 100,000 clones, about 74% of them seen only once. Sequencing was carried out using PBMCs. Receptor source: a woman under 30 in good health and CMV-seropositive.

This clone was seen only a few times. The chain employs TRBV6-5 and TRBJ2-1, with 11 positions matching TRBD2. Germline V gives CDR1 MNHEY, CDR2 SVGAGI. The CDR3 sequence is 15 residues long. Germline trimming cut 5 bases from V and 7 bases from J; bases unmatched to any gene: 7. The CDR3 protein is CASSVTSGEPNEQFF. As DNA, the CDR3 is TGTGCCAGCAGTGTGACTAGCGGGGAGCCTAATGAGCAGTTCTTC.

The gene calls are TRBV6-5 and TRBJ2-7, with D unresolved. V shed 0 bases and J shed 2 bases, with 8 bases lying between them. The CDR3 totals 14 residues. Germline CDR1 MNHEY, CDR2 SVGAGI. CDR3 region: CASSYSNSPYEQYF. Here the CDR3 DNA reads TGTGCCAGCAGTTACTCTAACAGCCCCTACGAGCAGTACTTC.

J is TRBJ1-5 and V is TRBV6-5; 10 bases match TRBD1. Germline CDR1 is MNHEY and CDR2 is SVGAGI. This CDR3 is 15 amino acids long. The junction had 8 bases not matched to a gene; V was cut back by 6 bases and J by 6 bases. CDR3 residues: CASSLGTGDSQPQHF. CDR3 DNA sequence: TGTGCCAGCAGCCTCGGGACAGGGGACAGTCAGCCCCAGCATTTT.

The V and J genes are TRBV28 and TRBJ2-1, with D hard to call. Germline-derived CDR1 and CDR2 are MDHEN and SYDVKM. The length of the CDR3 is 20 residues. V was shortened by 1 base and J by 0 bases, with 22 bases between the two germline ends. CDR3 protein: CASSLYYAPSARSSYNEQFF. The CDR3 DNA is TGTGCCAGCAGTTTATACTATGCGCCCTCGGCGCGGAGCTCCTACAATGAGCAGTTCTTC.

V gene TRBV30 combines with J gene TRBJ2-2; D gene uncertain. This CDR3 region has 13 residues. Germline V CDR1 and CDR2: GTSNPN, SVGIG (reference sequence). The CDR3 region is CALGLTYTGELFF. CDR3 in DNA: TGTGCTCTCGGCCTGACTTACACCGGGGAGCTGTTTTTT.

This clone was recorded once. CDR3 sequence: CASSRTGTGSLRAQHF. CDR3 nucleotide sequence: TGTGCCAGCAGCCGAACCGGGACAGGGAGTCTGCGGGCCCAGCATTTT. The chain joins TRBV28 to TRBJ1-5; 9 nucleotides agree with TRBD1. Trimming took 6 bases from V and 11 from J; bases not matched to a gene: 17. The germline V gene has CDR1 MDHEN and CDR2 SYDVKM. This CDR3 is 16 amino acids long.

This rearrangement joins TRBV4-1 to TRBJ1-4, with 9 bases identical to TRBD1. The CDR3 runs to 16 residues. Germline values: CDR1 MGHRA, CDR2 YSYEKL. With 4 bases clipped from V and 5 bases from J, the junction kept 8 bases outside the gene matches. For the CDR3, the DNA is TGCGCCAGCAGCCGCAGACAGGGGGGAGAAAATGAAAAACTGTTTTTT. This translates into CASSRRQGGENEKLFF.

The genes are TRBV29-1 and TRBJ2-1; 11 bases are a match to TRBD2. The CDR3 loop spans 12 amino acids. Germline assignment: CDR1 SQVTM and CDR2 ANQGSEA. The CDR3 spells CRGTSGHNEQFF. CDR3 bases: TGCAGGGGGACTAGCGGCCACAATGAGCAGTTCTTC.

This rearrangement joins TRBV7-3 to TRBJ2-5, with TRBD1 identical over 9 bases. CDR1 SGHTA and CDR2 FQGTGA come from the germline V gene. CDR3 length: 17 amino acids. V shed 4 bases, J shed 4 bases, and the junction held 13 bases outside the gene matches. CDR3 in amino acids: CASSSGPTGTGRETQYF. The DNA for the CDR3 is TGTGCCAGCAGCTCCGGCCCGACCGGGACAGGGCGAGAGACCCAGTACTTC.

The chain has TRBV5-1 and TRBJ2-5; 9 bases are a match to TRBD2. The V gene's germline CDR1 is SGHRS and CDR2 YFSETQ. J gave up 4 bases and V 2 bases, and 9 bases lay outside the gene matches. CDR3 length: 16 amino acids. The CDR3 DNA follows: TGCGCCAGCAGCTTAAGAGTTAGCGGGAGTGGAGAGACCCAGTACTTC. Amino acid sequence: CASSLRVSGSGETQYF. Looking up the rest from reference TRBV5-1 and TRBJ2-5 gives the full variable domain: KAGVTQTPRYLIKTRGQQVTLSCSPISGHRSVSWYQQTPGQGLQFLFEYFSETQRNKGNFPGRFSGRQFSNSRSEMNVSTLELGDSALYLCASSLRVSGSGETQYFGPGTRLLVL.

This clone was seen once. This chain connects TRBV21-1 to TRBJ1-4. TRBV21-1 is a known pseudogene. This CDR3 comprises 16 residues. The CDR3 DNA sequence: TGTGCCAGCAGCAAATCCCCGGGGTTCACCTCTGAAAAACTGTTTTTT. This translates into CASSKSPGFTSEKLFF.

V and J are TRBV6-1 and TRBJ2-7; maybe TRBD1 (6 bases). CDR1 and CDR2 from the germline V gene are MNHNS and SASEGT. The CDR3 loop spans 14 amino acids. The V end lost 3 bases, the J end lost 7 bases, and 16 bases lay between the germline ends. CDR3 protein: CASSDYRVWWEQYF. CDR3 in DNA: TGTGCCAGCAGTGACTACAGGGTATGGTGGGAGCAGTACTTC.

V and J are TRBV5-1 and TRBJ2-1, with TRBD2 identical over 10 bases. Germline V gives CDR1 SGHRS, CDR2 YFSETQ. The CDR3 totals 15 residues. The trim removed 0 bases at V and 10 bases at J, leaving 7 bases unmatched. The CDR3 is CASSLGASGREEQFF. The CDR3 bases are TGCGCCAGCAGCTTGGGGGCTAGCGGGAGAGAAGAGCAGTTCTTC.

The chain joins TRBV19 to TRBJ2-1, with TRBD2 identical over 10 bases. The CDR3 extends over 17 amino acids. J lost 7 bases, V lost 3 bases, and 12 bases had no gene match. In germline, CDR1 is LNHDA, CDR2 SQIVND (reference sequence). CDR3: CASSILAGAGSRNEQFF. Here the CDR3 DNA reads TGTGCCAGTAGTATTCTAGCGGGAGCGGGCTCGAGGAATGAGCAGTTCTTC. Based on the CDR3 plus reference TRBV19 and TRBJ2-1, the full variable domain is DGGITQSPKYLFRKEGQNVTLSCEQNLNHDAMYWYRQDPGQGLRLIYYSQIVNDFQKGDIAEGYSVSREKKESFPLTVTSAQKNPTAFYLCASSILAGAGSRNEQFFGPGTRLTVL.

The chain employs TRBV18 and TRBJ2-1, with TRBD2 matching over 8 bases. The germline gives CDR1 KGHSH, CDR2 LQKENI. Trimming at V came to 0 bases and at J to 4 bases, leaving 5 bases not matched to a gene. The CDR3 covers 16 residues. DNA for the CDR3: TGTGCCAGCTCACCACCCGGGAGGGGGGGTTACAATGAGCAGTTCTTC. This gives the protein CASSPPGRGGYNEQFF.

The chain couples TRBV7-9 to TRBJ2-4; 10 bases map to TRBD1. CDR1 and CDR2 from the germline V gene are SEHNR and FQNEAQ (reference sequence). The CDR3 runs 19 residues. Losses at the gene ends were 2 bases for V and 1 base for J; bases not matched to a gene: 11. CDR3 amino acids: CASSLTRGEDRGAKNIQYF. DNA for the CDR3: TGTGCCAGCAGCTTAACCCGCGGGGAGGACAGGGGGGCCAAAAACATTCAGTACTTC.

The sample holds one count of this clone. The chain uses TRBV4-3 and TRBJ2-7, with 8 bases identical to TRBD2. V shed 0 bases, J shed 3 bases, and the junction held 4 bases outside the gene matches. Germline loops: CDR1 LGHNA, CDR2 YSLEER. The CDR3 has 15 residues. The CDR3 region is CASSQDWLAGYEQYF. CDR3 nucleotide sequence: TGCGCCAGCAGCCAAGATTGGCTAGCGGGCTACGAGCAGTACTTC.

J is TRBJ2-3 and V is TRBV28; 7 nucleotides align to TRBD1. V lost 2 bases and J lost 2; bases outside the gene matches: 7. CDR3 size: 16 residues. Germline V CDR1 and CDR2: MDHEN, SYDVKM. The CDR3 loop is CASSLPGQEDTDTQYF. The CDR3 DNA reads TGTGCCAGCAGTTTACCCGGACAGGAGGACACAGATACGCAGTATTTT.

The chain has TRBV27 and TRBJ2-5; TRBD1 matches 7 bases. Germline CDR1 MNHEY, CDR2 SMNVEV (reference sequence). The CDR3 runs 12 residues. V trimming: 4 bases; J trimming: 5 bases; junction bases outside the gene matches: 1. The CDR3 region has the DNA TGTGCCAGCAGTTCACAGGGGGAGACCCAGTACTTC. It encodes CASSSQGETQYF.

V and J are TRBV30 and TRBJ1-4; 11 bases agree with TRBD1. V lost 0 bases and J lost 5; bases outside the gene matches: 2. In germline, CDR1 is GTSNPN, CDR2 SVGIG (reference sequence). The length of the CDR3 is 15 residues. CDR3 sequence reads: CAWSVGTGGNEKLFF. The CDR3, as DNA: TGTGCCTGGAGTGTAGGGACAGGGGGAAATGAAAAACTGTTTTTT.